This section outlines one T cell receptor beta chain sequence together with its context. Everyone who took part was roughly 18 to 100 years old, and they came from 24 US areas. This entry comes from a study of blood T cell repertoires in COVID-19. Study as a whole: T cells, B-cell-depleted T cells, or PBMCs provided the cDNA or gDNA that served as material.

V lost 4 bases, J lost 7 bases, and 17 bases lay in between. This CDR3 has 15 residues. The V gene's germline CDR1 is LGHDT and CDR2 YNNKEL (reference sequence). Measured with immunoSEQ multiplex PCR; TCRdb has only the in-frame clones, and not every one. This sample has 350,000 to 550,000 clones, with 70% to 90% found just once. The sample was PBMCs or T cells enriched from blood (not recorded which). This receptor was obtained from a woman aged 18 to 35 with acute COVID-19. The chain recombines TRBV3-1 (or the pseudogene TRBV3-2) with TRBJ2-1, with D perhaps matching TRBD1 (6 bases). The CDR3 nucleotides read TGTGCCAGCAGCCCCCAGGGGCTAGTATCAAATGAGCAGTTCTTC. Its protein is CASSPQGLVSNEQFF.